The 22 T cell receptor beta chains listed next were all sequenced from one sample in a study of blood T cell repertoires in COVID-19. The repertoire was sequenced with immunoSEQ multiplex PCR; TCRdb's copy has only in-frame clones and lacks some. The repertoire holds approximately 120,000 clones, with 88% as singletons. The specimen was peripheral blood. These receptors all stem from a human donor in a cohort sampled during active COVID-19.

The chain has TRBV12-3 or TRBV12-4 and TRBJ2-1; no firm D call. The CDR3 totals 13 residues. Deletions cut 3 bases from V and 5 bases from J, with 8 bases between. The CDR3 sequence is CASSFSLDNEQFF. The CDR3 DNA is TGTGCCAGCAGTTTCTCCCTCGACAATGAGCAGTTCTTC.

V gene TRBV25-1 combines with J gene TRBJ1-2; D not resolved. The CDR3 runs to 14 residues. Per the germline V gene, CDR1 is MGHDK and CDR2 is SYGVNS. Trimming removed 4 bases from V and 5 bases from J, with 14 bases in between. CDR3 DNA: TGTGCCAGCAGTGGTCAGAGTCCCGGGTATGGCTACACCTTC. It encodes CASSGQSPGYGYTF.

The rearrangement uses TRBV15 and TRBJ2-1; 8 bases match TRBD1. The CDR3 length is 15 residues. Per germline, CDR1 LNHNV and CDR2 YYDKDF (reference sequence). The J segment lost 2 bases and the V segment lost 4 bases, leaving 4 bases of the junction unmatched. Written as DNA, the CDR3 is TGTGCCACCAGCAAAATACAGGGGGCCTACAATGAGCAGTTCTTC. Its protein is CATSKIQGAYNEQFF. The variable domain in full, with the rest retrieved from reference TRBV15 and TRBJ2-1, is DAMVIQNPRYQVTQFGKPVTLSCSQTLNHNVMYWYQQKSSQAPKLLFHYYDKDFNNEADTPDNFQSRRPNTSFCFLDIRSPGLGDTAMYLCATSKIQGAYNEQFFGPGTRLTVL.

The V and J genes are TRBV9 and TRBJ2-3; 9 bases fit TRBD1. This CDR3 is built from 16 residues. V was pared by 3 bases and J by 7 bases, with 12 bases of the junction left unmatched. Germline V gene lookup returns CDR1 SGDLS and CDR2 YYNGEE. CDR3 nucleotide sequence: TGTGCCAGCAGCGCTAGGGTAGGACAGGGGTCACATACGCAGTATTTT. This codes for CASSARVGQGSHTQYF.

The rearrangement links TRBV27 to TRBJ1-2; TRBD1 might be the D (5 bases). The CDR3 contains 16 residues. Trimming left V 1 base short and J 2 bases short, with 14 bases between. Looked up from germline, CDR1 is MNHEY and CDR2 is SMNVEV (reference sequence). For the CDR3, the DNA is TGTGCCAGCAGTTTATACCGCCTTGGGGCAAACTATGGCTACACCTTC. Its translation is CASSLYRLGANYGYTF.

This chain connects TRBV18 to TRBJ1-1; D might be TRBD1 (5 bases). The germline V gene has CDR1 KGHSH and CDR2 LQKENI. V was clipped by 6 bases and J by 0 bases, with 17 bases between them. This CDR3 spans 16 amino acids. The CDR3 sequence: CASSLFSAGMNTEAFF. The CDR3, as DNA: TGTGCCAGCTCGTTGTTTTCCGCAGGGATGAACACTGAAGCTTTCTTT. Filled out from reference TRBV18 and TRBJ1-1, the complete variable domain reads NAGVMQNPRHLVRRRGQEARLRCSPMKGHSHVYWYRQLPEEGLKFMVYLQKENIIDESGMPKERFSAEFPKEGPSILRIQQVVRGDSAAYFCASSLFSAGMNTEAFFGQGTRLTVV.

This sequence joins TRBV5-1 and TRBJ2-1; 7 bases match TRBD1. CDR3 length equals 16 residues. Germline V gene lookup returns CDR1 SGHRS and CDR2 YFSETQ. The V segment lost 6 bases and the J segment 10 bases; nucleotides outside the gene matches: 19. Written as DNA, the CDR3 is TGCGCCAGCAACCCCCACCTCCAGAGACAGGGCCAGGAGCAGTTCTTC. It encodes CASNPHLQRQGQEQFF. Full variable domain (missing parts from reference TRBV5-1 and TRBJ2-1): KAGVTQTPRYLIKTRGQQVTLSCSPISGHRSVSWYQQTPGQGLQFLFEYFSETQRNKGNFPGRFSGRQFSNSRSEMNVSTLELGDSALYLCASNPHLQRQGQEQFFGPGTRLTVL.

This rearrangement joins TRBV14 to TRBJ2-5; D perhaps matches TRBD2 (5 bases). Trimming removed 3 bases from V and 3 bases from J, with 20 bases in between. The CDR3 runs 17 residues. Germline CDR1 is SGHDN and CDR2 is FVKESK. CDR3 in DNA: TGTGCCAGCAGCCATCCCAACCAGGAGGCGGCCAAAGAGACCCAGTACTTC. The encoded protein is CASSHPNQEAAKETQYF.

The rearrangement links TRBV5-6 to TRBJ2-5; TRBD1 matches 8 bases. The V gene's germline CDR1 is SGHDT and CDR2 YYEEEE. Trimming cost V 3 bases and J 4 bases; bases outside gene matches: 5. The CDR3 sequence is 14 residues long. In nucleotides, the CDR3 is TGTGCCAGCAGCTGGACAGGGATTGCAGAGACCCAGTACTTC. It yields the protein CASSWTGIAETQYF.

This clone was counted a single time. The J gene is TRBJ2-1, the V gene TRBV11-2; TRBD2 matches at 8 bases. V shed 7 bases, J shed 6 bases, and the junction held 14 bases outside the gene matches. The germline V gene has CDR1 SGHAT and CDR2 FQNNGV. The length of the CDR3 is 16 residues. CDR3 DNA: TGTGCCAGCAATTTCAGGACGGGAGGGCCTCGCAATGAGCAGTTCTTC. Protein sequence: CASNFRTGGPRNEQFF.

The V gene is TRBV2, the J gene TRBJ2-3; 10 bases map to TRBD2. CDR3 length: 15 residues. Germline-derived CDR1 and CDR2 are SNHLY and FYNNEI. V trimming: 4 bases; J trimming: 9 bases; junction bases outside the gene matches: 10. CDR3 loop: CASSVESGGAGTQYF. DNA of the CDR3: TGTGCCAGCAGTGTGGAGAGCGGGGGGGCTGGAACGCAGTATTTT.

V gene TRBV10-3 combines with J gene TRBJ1-3; tentatively, D is TRBD1 (5 bases). This CDR3 is 15 amino acids long. V was clipped by 5 bases and J by 0 bases, with 11 bases between them. Germline V lookup: CDR1 ENHRY, CDR2 SYGVKD. The CDR3 DNA follows: TGTGCCATCAGTAGCGGGGCTCACTCTGGAAACACCATATATTTT. Translating gives CAISSGAHSGNTIYF.

V gene TRBV18 combines with J gene TRBJ1-1; weak D call: TRBD1 (5 bases). Trimming shortened V by 3 bases and J by 9 bases, and 20 bases separated the two germline ends. The CDR3 has 15 amino acids. Germline CDR1 is KGHSH and CDR2 is LQKENI. As DNA, the CDR3 is TGTGCCAGCTCACCGACGGGGGGAGAAGGGGTTAAAGCTTTCTTT. Encoded protein: CASSPTGGEGVKAFF.

V usage is TRBV5-1 and J usage is TRBJ2-2, with TRBD2 matching over 7 bases. This CDR3 is 15 amino acids long. The germline gives CDR1 SGHRS, CDR2 YFSETQ. J gave up 4 bases and V 1 base, and 4 bases lay outside the gene matches. This CDR3 reads CASSLSGGSTGELFF. In DNA, the CDR3 is TGCGCCAGCAGCTTGTCGGGCGGGAGCACCGGGGAGCTGTTTTTT.

V is TRBV10-3 and J is TRBJ2-1, with 10 nucleotides matching TRBD1. The V gene's germline CDR1 is ENHRY and CDR2 SYGVKD. Germline trimming cut 8 bases from V and 9 bases from J; bases unmatched to any gene: 7. The CDR3 totals 13 residues. The CDR3 coding sequence is TGTGCCATCTCTGGGACAGGGGCAGGTGAGCAGTTCTTC. It is translated as CAISGTGAGEQFF.

The chain employs TRBV3-1 (or the pseudogene TRBV3-2) and TRBJ1-6; D gene unclear. Trimming pared 3 bases from V and 7 bases from J, leaving 7 bases between. CDR1 is LGHDT and CDR2 is YNNKEL in the germline V gene (reference sequence). The CDR3 length is 13 residues. The CDR3 DNA reads TGTGCCAGCAGCCAGGCCATAAATTCACCCCTCCACTTT. Amino acids: CASSQAINSPLHF.

The chain employs TRBV7-9 and TRBJ2-5, with D possibly being TRBD1 (6 bases). The CDR3 spans 14 residues. Germline assignment: CDR1 SEHNR and CDR2 FQNEAQ (reference sequence). Trimming removed 3 bases at V and 3 bases at J, with 11 bases between. The CDR3, as DNA: TGTGCCAGCAGCTTTTTTTCAGGGGAAGAGACCCAGTACTTC. Its protein is CASSFFSGEETQYF.

This rearrangement joins TRBV28 to TRBJ1-6, with unresolved D. The germline V gene has CDR1 MDHEN and CDR2 SYDVKM. Trimming cost V 2 bases and J 9 bases, with 11 bases left between them. This CDR3 spans 14 amino acids. CDR3 coding DNA: TGTGCCAGCAGTTTAATCAGTGAACGTTCACCCCTCCACTTT. The encoded protein is CASSLISERSPLHF.

The table lists this clone with a few counts. The chain has TRBV28 and TRBJ1-6; the D gene is possibly TRBD1 (5 bases). The CDR3 covers 12 residues. Germline values: CDR1 MDHEN, CDR2 SYDVKM. V lost 5 bases, J lost 17 bases, and 16 bases lay in between. The CDR3 here is CASSPPRGGIHF. In DNA, the CDR3 is TGTGCCAGCAGTCCCCCGAGGGGAGGGATCCACTTT.

This chain joins TRBV20-1 and TRBJ1-1; D call uncertain. V was shortened by 4 bases and J by 5 bases, with 8 bases between the two germline ends. This CDR3 has 11 residues. Germline V gene data show CDR1 as DFQATT and CDR2 as SNEGSKA (reference sequence). This chain's CDR3 is CSAMAVTEAFF. The CDR3 bases are TGCAGTGCTATGGCAGTGACTGAAGCTTTCTTT.

The rearrangement links TRBV3-1 (or the pseudogene TRBV3-2) to TRBJ2-1; D may be TRBD1 (5 bases). The V and J ends lost 3 bases and 8 bases respectively, with 17 bases between them. The CDR3 extends over 15 amino acids. Germline V gene lookup returns CDR1 LGHDT and CDR2 YNNKEL (reference sequence). CDR3 in DNA: TGTGCCAGCAGCCATTTTACAGGCCGCGGCGATGAGCAGTTCTTC. Protein sequence: CASSHFTGRGDEQFF.

The CDR3 DNA reads as TGTGCCAGCAGTTCCTCCTTGACAGGGGACATGAACACTGAAGCTTTCTTT. Translation: CASSSSLTGDMNTEAFF. The chain uses TRBV27 and TRBJ1-1; the match to TRBD1 covers 8 bases. CDR3 size: 17 residues. Germline assignment: CDR1 MNHEY and CDR2 SMNVEV (reference sequence). J lost 0 bases, V lost 4 bases, and 10 bases had no gene match.